This TCR beta chain was recovered during a study of T-cell memory formation after mild COVID-19. Study results and limitations: From day 15 to 85, contracting clones were balanced between CD4 and CD8, whereas later expanders leaned toward CD4+.

TCRdb reanalysed the 5' RACE reads using MiXCR and keeps one entry per CDR3 protein. This sample has 300,000 or so distinct CDR3 sequences, with approximately 15% found just once. This clonotype was seen only a few times. Its matching antigen is unknown. From germline, CDR1 is DFQATT and CDR2 SNEGSKA (reference sequence). This CDR3 is 15 amino acids long. Deletions cut 3 bases from V and 2 bases from J, with 17 bases between. Sequenced sample: PBMCs or a T cell subset sorted from them (not recorded which). This rearrangement joins TRBV20-1 to TRBJ2-7, with D perhaps given as TRBD1 or TRBD2 (7 bases each). The clonotype comes from a man in his late teens or twenties who had mild COVID-19 (a few samples of this study predate the infection). Cell type and time point are not known. The CDR3 region has the DNA TGCAGTGCTAGTAGCTGGCAGGGGGGGACCTACGAGCAGTACTTC. The encoded protein is CSASSWQGGTYEQYF.